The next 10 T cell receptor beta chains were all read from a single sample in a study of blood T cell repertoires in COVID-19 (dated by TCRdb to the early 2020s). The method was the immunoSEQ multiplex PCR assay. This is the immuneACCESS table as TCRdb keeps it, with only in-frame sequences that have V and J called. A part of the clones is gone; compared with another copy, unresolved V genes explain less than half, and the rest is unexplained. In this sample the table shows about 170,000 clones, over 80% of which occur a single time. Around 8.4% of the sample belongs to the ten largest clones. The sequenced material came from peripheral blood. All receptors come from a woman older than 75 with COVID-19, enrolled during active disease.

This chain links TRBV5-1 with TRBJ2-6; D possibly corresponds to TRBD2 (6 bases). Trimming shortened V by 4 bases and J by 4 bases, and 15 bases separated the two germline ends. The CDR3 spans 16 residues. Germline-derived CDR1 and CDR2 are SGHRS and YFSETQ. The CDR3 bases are TGCGCCAGCAGCCTTAAAGGAGGGTCCGGGGCCAACGTCCTGACTTTC. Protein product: CASSLKGGSGANVLTF.

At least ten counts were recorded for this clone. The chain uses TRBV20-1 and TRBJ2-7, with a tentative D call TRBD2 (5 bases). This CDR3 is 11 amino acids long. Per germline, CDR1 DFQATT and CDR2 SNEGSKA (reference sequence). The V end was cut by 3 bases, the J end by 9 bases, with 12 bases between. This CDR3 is CSASGSERQYF. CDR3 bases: TGCAGTGCTAGCGGTAGCGAACGGCAGTACTTC.

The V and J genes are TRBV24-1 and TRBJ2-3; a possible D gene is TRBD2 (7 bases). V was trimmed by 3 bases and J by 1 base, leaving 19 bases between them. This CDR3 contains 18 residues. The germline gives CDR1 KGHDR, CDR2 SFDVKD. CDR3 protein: CATSDPGGGSGGTDTQYF. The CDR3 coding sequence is TGTGCCACCAGTGATCCTGGGGGCGGGAGTGGGGGCACAGATACGCAGTATTTT.

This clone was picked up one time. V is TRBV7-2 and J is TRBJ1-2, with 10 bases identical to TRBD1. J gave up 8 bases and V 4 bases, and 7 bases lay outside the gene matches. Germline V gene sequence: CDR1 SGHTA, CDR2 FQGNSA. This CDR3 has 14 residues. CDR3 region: CASSSWDRGRGYTF. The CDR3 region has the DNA TGTGCCAGCAGCTCATGGGACAGGGGCCGCGGCTACACCTTC.

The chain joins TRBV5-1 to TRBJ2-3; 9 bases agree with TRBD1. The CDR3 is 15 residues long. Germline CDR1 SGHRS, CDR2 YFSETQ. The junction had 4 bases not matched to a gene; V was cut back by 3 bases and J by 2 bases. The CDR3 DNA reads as TGCGCCAGCAGCTGGACAGGGGTGTCCACAGATACGCAGTATTTT. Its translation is CASSWTGVSTDTQYF.

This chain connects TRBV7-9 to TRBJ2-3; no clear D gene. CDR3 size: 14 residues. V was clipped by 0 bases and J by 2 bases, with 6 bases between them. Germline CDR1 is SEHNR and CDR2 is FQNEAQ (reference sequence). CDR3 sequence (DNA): TGTGCCAGCAGCTTAGCGGGCGTCACAGATACGCAGTATTTT. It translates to CASSLAGVTDTQYF.

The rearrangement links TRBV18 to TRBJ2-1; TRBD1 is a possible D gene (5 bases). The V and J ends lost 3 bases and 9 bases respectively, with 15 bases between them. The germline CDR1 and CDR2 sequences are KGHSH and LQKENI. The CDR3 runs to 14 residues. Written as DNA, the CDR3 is TGTGCCAGCTCACCCGAGCAGGGTGCAGGTGAGCAGTTCTTC. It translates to CASSPEQGAGEQFF.

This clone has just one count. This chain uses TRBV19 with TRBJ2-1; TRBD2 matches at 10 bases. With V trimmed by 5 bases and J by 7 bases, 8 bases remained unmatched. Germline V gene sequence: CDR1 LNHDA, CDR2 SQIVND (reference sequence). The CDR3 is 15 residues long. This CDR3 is CASSPASGRGNEQFF. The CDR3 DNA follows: TGTGCCAGTAGTCCAGCTAGCGGGAGAGGTAATGAGCAGTTCTTC.

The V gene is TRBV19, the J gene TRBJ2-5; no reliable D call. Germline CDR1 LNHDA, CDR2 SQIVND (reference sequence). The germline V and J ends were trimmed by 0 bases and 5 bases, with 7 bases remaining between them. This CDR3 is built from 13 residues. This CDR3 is CASSIERRETQYF. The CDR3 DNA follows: TGTGCCAGTAGTATAGAGAGGCGGGAGACCCAGTACTTC.

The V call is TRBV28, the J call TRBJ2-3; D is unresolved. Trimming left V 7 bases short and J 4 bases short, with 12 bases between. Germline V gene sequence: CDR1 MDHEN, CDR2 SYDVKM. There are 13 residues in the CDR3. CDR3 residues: CASNKRIADTQYF. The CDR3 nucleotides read TGTGCCAGCAATAAGCGAATAGCAGATACGCAGTATTTT.